One sample yielded the 21 T cell receptor beta chains listed below, sequenced in a study of cytotoxic CD8 clonotypes in ibrutinib-treated CLL. The assay was immunoSEQ multiplex PCR, and TCRdb's table has in-frame clones only and misses some. The data show about 39,000 clones, about 65% seen once. The specimen was PBMCs, collected at disease progression, from a patient treated with ibrutinib. All receptors come from a human donor with chronic lymphocytic leukemia.

This rearrangement joins TRBV29-1 to TRBJ1-2; 9 bases agree with TRBD1. The length of the CDR3 is 15 residues. V shed 8 bases and J 7 bases; nucleotides not matched to a gene: 17. Looked up from germline, CDR1 is SQVTM and CDR2 is ANQGSEA. The DNA for the CDR3 is TGCAGCCAATACACCCCGGGACAGGGCAATTTTGGCTACACCTTC. Translating it yields CSQYTPGQGNFGYTF.

V and J are TRBV10-3 and TRBJ2-7; unclear D gene. This CDR3 has 14 residues. V was pared by 1 base and J by 9 bases, with 16 bases between. Germline CDR1 is ENHRY and CDR2 is SYGVKD. The DNA for the CDR3 is TGTGCCATCAGTGAGTTTGGGGTTGACTTGGCGCAGTACTTC. Translated: CAISEFGVDLAQYF.

This chain links TRBV28 with TRBJ2-7; D remains ambiguous. Germline-derived CDR1 and CDR2 are MDHEN and SYDVKM. This CDR3 comprises 14 residues. V was clipped by 2 bases and J by 1 base, with 9 bases between them. CDR3 in amino acids: CASSLSGVSYEQYF. The CDR3 DNA reads TGTGCCAGCAGTTTAAGTGGGGTTTCCTACGAGCAGTACTTC.

This chain links TRBV5-1 with TRBJ2-2; 11 bases line up with TRBD2. Germline V gives CDR1 SGHRS, CDR2 YFSETQ. The CDR3 consists of 16 residues. The ends lost 3 bases at V and 6 bases at J; junction bases unmatched: 7. DNA for the CDR3: TGCGCCAGCAGCTCAGGGACTAGCGGAGCCCCCGGGGAGCTGTTTTTT. It encodes CASSSGTSGAPGELFF.

The chain combines TRBV5-1 with TRBJ1-1; D is perhaps TRBD1 (5 bases). The CDR3 totals 15 residues. Germline CDR1 and CDR2: SGHRS and YFSETQ. V was clipped by 0 bases and J by 6 bases, with 15 bases between them. In DNA, the CDR3 is TGCGCCAGCAGCTTGGTGGGGGAGAGGGGCGCTGAAGCTTTCTTT. The encoded protein is CASSLVGERGAEAFF.

CDR3 nucleotide sequence: TGTGCCAGCAGCGGGCGGTCGGACACAGATACGCAGTATTTT. This encodes CASSGRSDTDTQYF. The chain joins TRBV5-4 to TRBJ2-3; D is unresolved. Germline values: CDR1 SGHNT, CDR2 YYREEE (reference sequence). The V and J ends lost 4 bases and 2 bases respectively, with 11 bases between them. The CDR3 totals 14 residues.

The chain uses TRBV19 and TRBJ2-2, with 9 nucleotides matching TRBD1. Germline V CDR1 and CDR2: LNHDA, SQIVND (reference sequence). After removal of 8 bases from V and 8 bases from J, the junction contained 3 bases not matched to a gene. CDR3 length equals 12 residues. The CDR3: CASHRGPGELFF. In nucleotides, the CDR3 is TGTGCCAGTCACAGGGGGCCTGGGGAGCTGTTTTTT.

This rearrangement joins TRBV15 to TRBJ2-1, with a possible D match to TRBD2 (6 bases). Germline V gene lookup returns CDR1 LNHNV and CDR2 YYDKDF (reference sequence). CDR3 length: 13 residues. V was clipped by 0 bases and J by 8 bases, with 8 bases between them. The CDR3 is CATSRDRGYEQFF. CDR3 nucleotide sequence: TGTGCCACCAGCAGAGATCGGGGGTATGAGCAGTTCTTC.

The chain links TRBV2 to TRBJ2-1; possible D gene TRBD2, 6 bases. This CDR3 region has 17 residues. Between the trimmed V and J ends, which lost 6 bases and 6 bases, there was a span of 24 bases. The germline V gene has CDR1 SNHLY and CDR2 FYNNEI. The CDR3 sequence: CASSILGGSARGNEQFF. The CDR3 DNA sequence: TGTGCCAGCAGCATTCTTGGGGGGAGCGCCCGGGGCAATGAGCAGTTCTTC.

This clone was seen only a few times. The chain links TRBV7-8 to TRBJ2-1; weak D call: TRBD1 (5 bases). Trimming pared 5 bases from V and 7 bases from J, leaving 9 bases between. The CDR3 is made up of 12 amino acids. The germline CDR1 and CDR2 sequences are SGHVS and FQNEAQ. CDR3 residues: CASSLPGNEQFF. DNA for the CDR3: TGTGCCAGCAGCCTCCCAGGGAATGAGCAGTTCTTC.

In DNA form, the CDR3 reads TGCGCCAGCAGCCCCCGAGGGGGCGCGGTTACTGAAGCTTTCTTT. This translates into CASSPRGGAVTEAFF. This chain links TRBV4-3 with TRBJ1-1; 7 positions match TRBD1. The CDR3 consists of 15 residues. V gave up 4 bases and J gave up 5 bases; unmatched junction bases: 10. CDR1 is LGHNA and CDR2 is YSLEER in the germline V gene.

V gene TRBV19 combines with J gene TRBJ2-3, with 11 bases that match TRBD2. Germline V gene sequence: CDR1 LNHDA, CDR2 SQIVND (reference sequence). The CDR3 has 15 amino acids. V was pared by 7 bases and J by 2 bases, with 5 bases of the junction left unmatched. CDR3 bases: TGTGCCAGTACGCCTAGCGGGAGGCCCACAGATACGCAGTATTTT. Protein: CASTPSGRPTDTQYF.

This rearrangement joins TRBV5-1 to TRBJ2-2; 9 bases agree with TRBD2. Germline CDR1 SGHRS, CDR2 YFSETQ. The trim removed 4 bases at V and 7 bases at J, leaving 17 bases unmatched. CDR3 length: 18 residues. The CDR3 spells CASSPTAVSGSMGGELFF. The CDR3 DNA reads as TGCGCCAGCAGCCCAACCGCCGTTAGCGGGAGTATGGGCGGGGAGCTGTTTTTT.

V usage is TRBV7-2 and J usage is TRBJ2-7; no reliable D call. Between the trimmed V and J ends, which lost 5 bases and 3 bases, there was a span of 11 bases. Germline V gene data show CDR1 as SGHTA and CDR2 as FQGNSA. The CDR3 length is 13 residues. The CDR3: CASSQLPGYEQYF. The CDR3 DNA reads TGTGCCAGCAGCCAGCTACCGGGCTACGAGCAGTACTTC.

The gene calls are TRBV28 and TRBJ2-3; 9 nucleotides agree with TRBD2. Germline loops: CDR1 MDHEN, CDR2 SYDVKM. J lost 4 bases, V lost 3 bases, and 8 bases had no gene match. The CDR3 length is 16 residues. The CDR3 sequence is CASSFWLAGIPDTQYF. The CDR3 region has the DNA TGTGCCAGCAGTTTCTGGCTAGCGGGGATTCCAGATACGCAGTATTTT. Variable domain in full (rest from reference TRBV28 and TRBJ2-3): DVKVTQSSRYLVKRTGEKVFLECVQDMDHENMFWYRQDPGLGLRLIYFSYDVKMKEKGDIPEGYSVSREKKERFSLILESASTNQTSMYLCASSFWLAGIPDTQYFGPGTRLTVL.

This chain uses TRBV28 with TRBJ1-2, with D unresolved. Germline CDR1 is MDHEN and CDR2 is SYDVKM. The CDR3 is 12 residues long. V was cut by 7 bases and J by 8 bases, with 14 bases left in between. The chain's CDR3 is CASTGLWEGYTF. The CDR3 bases are TGTGCCAGCACCGGACTGTGGGAGGGCTACACCTTC.

This clone turned up a few times. CDR3 nucleotides: TGTGCCAGCAGCCAAGAGGTTACCACTGAAGCTTTCTTT. It yields the protein CASSQEVTTEAFF. The genes are TRBV14 and TRBJ1-1; no definite D call. CDR3 length: 13 amino acids. Deletions cut 0 bases from V and 4 bases from J, with 6 bases between. The germline CDR1 and CDR2 sequences are SGHDN and FVKESK.

The chain carries TRBV7-9 and TRBJ1-6, with no clear D. The V end lost 1 base, the J end lost 2 bases, and 12 bases lay between the germline ends. Germline values: CDR1 SEHNR, CDR2 FQNEAQ (reference sequence). The CDR3 spans 17 residues. CDR3 loop: CASSLDPTAAYNSPLHF. The CDR3 nucleotides are TGTGCCAGCAGCTTAGATCCCACCGCAGCCTATAATTCACCCCTCCACTTT.

The CDR3 loop reads CASATTAYEQYF. For the CDR3, the DNA is TGTGCCAGCGCGACGACCGCCTACGAGCAGTACTTC. This chain links TRBV7-2 with TRBJ2-5, with D unresolved. The DNA end is more similar to TRBJ2-7, so the J call may be wrong. The CDR3 spans 12 residues. CDR1 is SGHTA, CDR2 FQGNSA, per germline.

This chain links TRBV18 with TRBJ2-1; TRBD2 agrees at 13 bases. This CDR3 spans 15 amino acids. V gave up 3 bases and J gave up 10 bases; unmatched junction bases: 6. Germline CDR1 reads KGHSH; CDR2 reads LQKENI. CDR3 bases: TGTGCCAGCTCACCCGGACTAGCGGGAGACCGAGAGCAGTTCTTC. Translating gives CASSPGLAGDREQFF. The entire variable domain, with the rest obtained from reference TRBV18 and TRBJ2-1, is as follows: NAGVMQNPRHLVRRRGQEARLRCSPMKGHSHVYWYRQLPEEGLKFMVYLQKENIIDESGMPKERFSAEFPKEGPSILRIQQVVRGDSAAYFCASSPGLAGDREQFFGPGTRLTVL.

This clone was counted only a few times. The CDR3 DNA reads TGCGCCAGCAGCCAAGATCTTGAACTAGCGGGAGCGGACACGCAGTATTTT. It translates to CASSQDLELAGADTQYF. V gene TRBV4-3 combines with J gene TRBJ2-3; 11 bases are shared with TRBD2. V shed 0 bases and J 9 bases; nucleotides not matched to a gene: 11. Germline CDR1 is LGHNA and CDR2 is YSLEER. The CDR3 is 17 residues long.